Below, 3 T cell receptor beta chains from the same sample are listed, as sequenced in a study of Tregs in tolerant kidney transplant recipients. Repertoires were generated with immunoSEQ multiplex PCR, while TCRdb's copy carries only in-frame clones and drops some. The repertoire consists of 200,000 to 300,000 clones, with around 82% occurring once and the leading ten covering less than 0.75%. Material: CD4+ T cells from blood. These receptor sequences come from a human donor in good health.

This clone was seen a handful of times. This rearrangement joins TRBV11-2 to TRBJ2-7, with D possibly matching TRBD2 (6 bases). Trimming stripped 5 bases from V and 5 bases from J, with 16 bases between. This CDR3 contains 14 residues. CDR1 is SGHAT and CDR2 is FQNNGV in the germline V gene. As DNA, the CDR3 is TGTGCCAGCAGCCCTCAAGCGGGTATCCACGAGCAGTACTTC. Protein sequence: CASSPQAGIHEQYF.

V gene TRBV5-1 combines with J gene TRBJ1-1; 8 bases are shared with TRBD1. Germline CDR1 and CDR2: SGHRS and YFSETQ. V lost 4 bases and J lost 0; bases outside the gene matches: 8. This CDR3 region has 16 residues. CDR3 sequence: CASSRETGALNTEAFF. CDR3 sequence (DNA): TGCGCCAGCAGCCGGGAGACAGGGGCCCTGAACACTGAAGCTTTCTTT.

This clone was seen a handful of times. The chain carries TRBV27 and TRBJ2-7; possible D gene TRBD1, 6 bases. The CDR3 totals 14 residues. Trimming removed 5 bases at V and 2 bases at J, with 13 bases between. Looked up from germline, CDR1 is MNHEY and CDR2 is SMNVEV (reference sequence). CDR3 DNA sequence: TGTGCCAGCAGTGGACCGGGACACCCCTACGAGCAGTACTTC. Its protein is CASSGPGHPYEQYF.